This entry concerns a single TCR beta chain. At one end the junction does not follow the germline gene, possibly because of a read error. This CDR3 is built from 12 residues. Germline V gene data show CDR1 as MDHEN and CDR2 as SYDVKM. The data were obtained in a study of blood T cell repertoires in COVID-19. On the study more broadly: From the United States, Italy and Spain came samples of acute and convalescent COVID-19.

The study recruited people aged roughly 18 to 100 years across approximately 24 US areas. In the authors' workflow: From reference gene primer amplification, estimates of nucleated cell counts were derived. Profiled with immunoSEQ multiplex PCR; TCRdb holds only in-frame clones, not every one. The DNA was the basis for D and trimming; V, J and clone size are from that table. Of approximately 200,000 clones listed, 89% are singletons. The sample comprised PBMCs or T cells enriched from blood (not recorded which). The sequence derives from a woman between 40 and 50 years old with acute COVID-19. The chain uses TRBV28 and TRBJ2-7, with 11 bases lining up with TRBD2. The CDR3 reads CASSLRTSGFSF. CDR3 nucleotide sequence: TGTGCCAGCAGTTTAAGGACTAGCGGGTTCTCCTTT.